This TCR beta chain was sequenced in a study of cytomegalovirus exposure and HLA in healthy donors. Across the study: Both the roughly 120 validation repertoires and the approximately 700 first-cohort repertoires used the same platform, as reported by a later analysis. Findings and limits, study-wide: The classifier, whose performance was assessed in both the original and validation cohorts, reportedly diagnosed cytomegalovirus status with high specificity and sensitivity. Under in vitro conditions, three CMV-associated chains were confirmed as specific for CMV antigens.

The germline CDR1 and CDR2 sequences are MNHGY and SAAAGT. The CDR3 loop spans 13 amino acids. With 6 bases clipped from V and 13 bases from J, the junction kept 11 bases outside the gene matches. About this clone itself: Antigen specificity is unknown.

Sequencing used immunoSEQ multiplex PCR; TCRdb keeps in-frame clones, though not all of them. The data contain approximately 270,000 clones, approximately 83% of them singletons. It was the approximately 110-subject validation cohort, separate from the approximately 690-subject first cohort, to which the donors belonged. This TCR was sampled from a woman aged 18-30 years in good health and CMV-seronegative. The sample consisted of PBMCs. The chain couples TRBV6-8 to TRBJ2-1; TRBD2 matches 8 bases. The CDR3, as DNA: TGTGCCAGCAGGTCCCTGGCGGGAGGACACCAGTTCTTC. Encoded protein: CASRSLAGGHQFF.